The TCR beta chain under discussion was sequenced for a study of blood T cell repertoires in COVID-19. Study details: Spain, Italy and the United States supplied samples that represented acute and convalescent COVID-19. T cells, B-cell-depleted T cells, or PBMCs provided the cDNA or gDNA that served as material.

Per the study methods: Amplification of reference gene primers was used by the study to estimate nucleated cell counts. TCRdb's copy holds only in-frame clones and misses some; the assay was immunoSEQ multiplex PCR. V, J and clone size are those of that table, while D and trimming were read from the DNA. Here the sample spans some 42,000 clones, about 88% being singletons. CDR3 length: 16 amino acids. V was cut by 0 bases and J by 0 bases, with 9 bases left in between. Germline lookup yields CDR1 KGHSH and CDR2 LQKENI. This chain joins TRBV18 and TRBJ1-3; tentatively, D is TRBD1 (5 bases). The sequencing sample was made of peripheral blood. The TCR sequence derives from a human donor in a cohort sampled during active COVID-19. The CDR3: CASSPPMGGSGNTIYF. The CDR3 nucleotides are TGTGCCAGCTCACCACCGATGGGGGGCTCTGGAAACACCATATATTTT.